This TCR beta chain was found in a study of monozygotic twins with cystic fibrosis. This CDR3 has 13 residues. Looked up from germline, CDR1 is MNHEY and CDR2 is SVGAGI. V dropped 5 bases and J dropped 5 bases, with 12 bases sitting between them. Broader study findings: Monozygotic CF twin pairs shared significantly more nucleotide-identical clonotypes than unrelated CF individuals did. Clonality was generally low (median around 0.009), higher in the most severe patients. J usage was most co-twin-similar in 8 of 16 pairs, V in 13. Age, concordance and disease severity did not associate with shared CDR3 numbers.

Sequenced by immunoSEQ multiplex PCR; TCRdb stores in-frame clones only, minus some. In the table there are roughly 20,000 clones, approximately 97% of which are singletons. A remark on this clone: What it binds is unknown.

This chain uses TRBV6-5 with TRBJ1-2; D gene unclear. The sequenced sample consisted of blood. The clonotype was recovered from a woman in her twenties or thirties with cystic fibrosis. The CDR3 nucleotides are TGTGCCAGCAGTCCTCAAGTCCTATATGGCTACACCTTC. Protein product: CASSPQVLYGYTF.